The 10 T cell receptor beta chains reported below all come from one sample, sequenced in a study of blood T cell repertoires in COVID-19. Sequencing was performed with immunoSEQ multiplex PCR; in TCRdb, only in-frame clones are kept and a portion is missing. The sample records approximately 240,000 clones, about 80% being singletons. The sample was peripheral blood. The receptor source for this set is a woman in her sixties with acute or convalescent COVID-19.

V and J are TRBV4-2 and TRBJ2-3; 9 bases agree with TRBD2. V was clipped by 2 bases and J by 6 bases; unmatched bases: 12. The CDR3 has 17 residues. Germline V gene sequence: CDR1 LGHNA, CDR2 YNFKEQ. The CDR3 loop is CASSQFLGGLAGDTQYF. In DNA, the CDR3 is TGTGCCAGCAGCCAATTTTTGGGGGGACTAGCTGGGGATACGCAGTATTTT.

The chain is built from TRBV7-9 and TRBJ2-1; 11 bases map to TRBD2. The CDR3 is made up of 13 amino acids. From germline, CDR1 is SEHNR and CDR2 FQNEAQ (reference sequence). J was trimmed by 9 bases and V by 8 bases; bases with no gene match: 6. CDR3 DNA sequence: TGTGCCAGCGGCAGACTAGCGGGGACTGAGCAGTTCTTC. Translated, it gives CASGRLAGTEQFF.

This chain uses TRBV7-6 with TRBJ2-1; D may be TRBD1 (5 bases). V lost 3 bases and J 8 bases, leaving 29 bases between the germline ends. Germline values: CDR1 SGHVS, CDR2 FNYEAQ. The CDR3 extends over 19 amino acids. CDR3 in DNA: TGTGCCAGCAGCTTGCTAAATATATCGACAGTCAGTTCTGAGGATGAGCAGTTCTTC. Encoded protein: CASSLLNISTVSSEDEQFF.

This clone was recorded only once. This chain links TRBV6-2 or TRBV6-3 with TRBJ2-7; 8 nucleotides align to TRBD2. V shed 6 bases and J 3 bases; nucleotides not matched to a gene: 7. This CDR3 has 14 amino acids. Germline values: CDR1 MNHEY, CDR2 SVGEGT. The CDR3 region is CASSGSGASYEQYF. The CDR3 DNA reads TGTGCCAGCAGCGGTAGCGGGGCTAGCTACGAGCAGTACTTC.

J is TRBJ2-5 and V is TRBV15; D remains unclear. Looked up from germline, CDR1 is LNHNV and CDR2 is YYDKDF (reference sequence). The CDR3 consists of 17 residues. V dropped 4 bases and J dropped 2 bases, with 20 bases sitting between them. The DNA of the CDR3 is TGTGCCACCAGCAACTCTCAGGAATTTTATACACAAGAGACCCAGTACTTC. This encodes CATSNSQEFYTQETQYF.

The chain uses TRBV6-2 or TRBV6-3 and TRBJ1-2, with a weak D call TRBD1 (5 bases). Trimming removed 3 bases from V and 8 bases from J, with 13 bases in between. CDR1 is MNHEY and CDR2 is SVGEGT in the germline V gene. This CDR3 spans 13 amino acids. The CDR3 protein is CASSYARVGGYTF. The CDR3 DNA follows: TGTGCCAGCAGTTATGCCAGGGTAGGAGGCTACACCTTC.

On this clone itself: One end of the junction fails to match germline, which may point to a read error. The chain employs TRBV5-6 and TRBJ2-5; TRBD1 matches at 10 bases. Germline values: CDR1 SGHDT, CDR2 YYEEEE. The CDR3 length is 15 residues. The CDR3 spells CASSLDRGFQETQYF. The CDR3 DNA sequence: TGTGCCAGCAGTTTGGACAGGGGGTTCCAAGAGACCCAGTACTTC.

The chain links TRBV5-6 to TRBJ1-1; 7 positions agree with TRBD1. V was clipped by 2 bases and J by 2 bases; unmatched bases: 6. CDR3 size: 15 residues. From germline, CDR1 is SGHDT and CDR2 YYEEEE. In nucleotides, the CDR3 is TGTGCCAGCAGCTTAACGACAGGGTTAAACACTGAAGCTTTCTTT. Its protein is CASSLTTGLNTEAFF.

The chain is built from TRBV21-1 and TRBJ1-2; TRBD1 reflects the table's D call only, with no check against the DNA. TRBV21-1 is a pseudogene segment. CDR3 length: 19 residues. CDR3 in DNA: TGTGCCAGCAGCACTCAATACCGCGGGACAGGCTCCCTCTGGGCTGGCTACACCTTC. It codes for CASSTQYRGTGSLWAGYTF.

The rearrangement joins TRBV29-1 to TRBJ2-7, with D possibly being TRBD1 (6 bases). The CDR3 contains 14 residues. CDR1 SQVTM and CDR2 ANQGSEA come from the germline V gene. Trimming stripped 2 bases from V and 2 bases from J, with 13 bases between. The CDR3 here is CSVEQGHVPYEQYF. In DNA form, the CDR3 reads TGCAGCGTTGAACAGGGACATGTTCCCTACGAGCAGTACTTC.